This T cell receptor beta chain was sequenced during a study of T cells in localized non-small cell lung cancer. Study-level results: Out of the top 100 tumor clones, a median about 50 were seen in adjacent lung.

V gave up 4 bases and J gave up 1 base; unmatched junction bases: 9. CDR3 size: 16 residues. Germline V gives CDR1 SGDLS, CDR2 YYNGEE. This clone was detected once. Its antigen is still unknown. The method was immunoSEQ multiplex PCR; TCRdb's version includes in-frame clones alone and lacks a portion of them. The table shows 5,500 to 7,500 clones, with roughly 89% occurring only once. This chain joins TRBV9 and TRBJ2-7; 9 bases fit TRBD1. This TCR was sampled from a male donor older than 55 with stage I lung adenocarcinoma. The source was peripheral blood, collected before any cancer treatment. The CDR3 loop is CASSSPRDRASYEQYF. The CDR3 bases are TGTGCCAGCAGCAGCCCCCGGGACAGGGCATCCTACGAGCAGTACTTC. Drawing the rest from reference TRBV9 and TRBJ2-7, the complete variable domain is DSGVTQTPKHLITATGQRVTLRCSPRSGDLSVYWYQQSLDQGLQFLIQYYNGEERAKGNILERFSAQQFPDLHSELNLSSLELGDSALYFCASSSPRDRASYEQYFGPGTRLTVT.